Following are 29 T cell receptor beta chains from one sample sequenced in a study of neurological immune-mediated disorders. TCRdb re-called the 5' RACE reads through MiXCR, storing one row per CDR3 protein. The sample gives about 95,000 distinct CDR3 sequences, 3.5% to 4% of which show up once; 5% to 7.5% is in the top ten. The sequenced sample consisted of PBMCs. All receptors derive from a woman aged 18 to 35 with multiple sclerosis.

The table lists this clonotype with many counts. The chain combines TRBV6-1 with TRBJ2-5; tentatively, D is TRBD2 (6 bases). This CDR3 has 15 amino acids. V lost 1 base, J lost 4 bases, and 13 bases lay in between. Germline CDR1 reads MNHNS; CDR2 reads SASEGT. In DNA form, the CDR3 reads TGTGCCAGCAGTGAAGTTCGGGGGATGGGAGAGACCCAGTACTTC. It is translated as CASSEVRGMGETQYF.

This clonotype has at least ten counts. This rearrangement joins TRBV4-1 to TRBJ1-4, with D unclear. Germline V CDR1 and CDR2: MGHRA, YSYEKL. Trimming cost V 4 bases and J 0 bases, with 9 bases left between them. The CDR3 is 15 residues long. In DNA form, the CDR3 reads TGCGCCAGCAGCCCGCATTTTGCAACTAATGAAAAACTGTTTTTT. This sequence encodes CASSPHFATNEKLFF.

At least ten counts were recorded for this clonotype. The V and J genes are TRBV25-1 and TRBJ1-2, with D hard to call. The germline V gene encodes CDR1 MGHDK and CDR2 SYGVNS. Trimming stripped 7 bases from V and 4 bases from J, with 10 bases between. The CDR3 has 12 amino acids. CDR3 amino acids: CASTSTGYGYTF. The CDR3 coding sequence is TGTGCCAGCACATCGACGGGCTATGGCTACACCTTC.

This clonotype was detected many times. J is TRBJ1-4 and V is TRBV4-1; tentative D call: TRBD1 (6 bases). V was trimmed by 5 bases and J by 0 bases, leaving 7 bases between them. Germline CDR1 MGHRA, CDR2 YSYEKL. This CDR3 has 14 residues. CDR3 sequence (DNA): TGCGCCAGCAGCGGACAGCCAACTAATGAAAAACTGTTTTTT. Its translation is CASSGQPTNEKLFF.

V and J are TRBV11-2 and TRBJ2-2; no reliable D call. The CDR3 sequence is 15 residues long. CDR1 is SGHAT and CDR2 is FQNNGV in the germline V gene. Deletions cut 0 bases from V and 5 bases from J, with 10 bases between. CDR3 DNA: TGTGCCAGCAGCTTAGATTCTCCCGGGACCGGGGAGCTGTTTTTT. Protein: CASSLDSPGTGELFF. Variable domain in full (rest from reference TRBV11-2 and TRBJ2-2): EAGVAQSPRYKIIEKRQSVAFWCNPISGHATLYWYQQILGQGPKLLIQFQNNGVVDDSQLPKDRFSAERLKGVDSTLKIQPAKLEDSAVYLCASSLDSPGTGELFFGEGSRLTVL.

This clonotype was observed many times. This rearrangement joins TRBV29-1 to TRBJ1-2; no clear D. Germline values: CDR1 SQVTM, CDR2 ANQGSEA. V lost 4 bases and J lost 5, with 11 bases in between. The CDR3 spans 12 residues. This CDR3 reads CSVGSYQYGYTF. As DNA, the CDR3 is TGCAGCGTTGGTTCCTATCAGTATGGCTACACCTTC.

To note about this clonotype: This may come from a read error, since a much larger clone is one base off. This chain uses TRBV20-1 with TRBJ1-1; a weak D match, TRBD1 (5 bases). The length of the CDR3 is 13 residues. Germline CDR1 DFQATT, CDR2 SNEGSKA (reference sequence). In DNA form, the CDR3 reads TGCAGAGCTGTATATACGGGACTGGGTGAAGCTTTCTTT. Protein product: CRAVYTGLGEAFF.

In this sample, this clonotype turned up many times. The chain joins TRBV20-1 to TRBJ2-3; 7 nucleotides align to TRBD2. The V and J ends lost 5 bases and 10 bases, in that order; junction bases with no gene match: 15. CDR1 and CDR2 (germline): DFQATT, SNEGSKA (reference sequence). CDR3 size: 14 residues. In nucleotides, the CDR3 is TGCAGTGCTGCGGGGGACGCGGCGGTGAGTCCGCAGTATTTT. Translated, it gives CSAAGDAAVSPQYF.

This clonotype was counted ten times or more. The gene calls are TRBV20-1 and TRBJ2-7; D perhaps matches TRBD1 (5 bases). Trimming cost V 6 bases and J 2 bases, with 11 bases left between them. The CDR3 runs 12 residues. CDR1 and CDR2 from the germline V gene are DFQATT and SNEGSKA (reference sequence). CDR3 in amino acids: CSAQGPTYEQYF. CDR3 in DNA: TGCAGTGCGCAGGGTCCTACCTACGAGCAGTACTTC.

In this sample, this clonotype turned up many times. This rearrangement joins TRBV20-1 to TRBJ2-1; the D is unclear. The CDR3 loop spans 14 amino acids. CDR1 and CDR2 from the germline V gene are DFQATT and SNEGSKA (reference sequence). V shed 2 bases and J shed 5 bases, with 13 bases lying between them. The CDR3 spells CSARPTSTNNEQFF. DNA for the CDR3: TGCAGTGCTAGACCGACGTCCACCAACAATGAGCAGTTCTTC.

As to this clonotype: Given a much more abundant clone one base away, this may be a read error. CDR3 nucleotides: TGTGCCAGCAGCCTTCCAGGGGGCTTTCAGCCCCAGAATTTT. It is translated as CASSLPGGFQPQNF. The rearrangement uses TRBV7-2 and TRBJ1-5, with TRBD1 matching 8 bases. Germline V lookup: CDR1 SGHTA, CDR2 FQGNSA. The CDR3 consists of 14 residues.

This clonotype was detected many times. The chain recombines TRBV15 with TRBJ2-1; D is possibly TRBD2 (7 bases). CDR1 is LNHNV, CDR2 YYDKDF, per germline (reference sequence). V was clipped by 0 bases and J by 7 bases, with 13 bases between them. There are 15 residues in the CDR3. The CDR3 DNA reads TGTGCCACCAGCAGAGACGGGGGGCTAGGAAATGAGCAGTTCTTC. This sequence encodes CATSRDGGLGNEQFF. The full variable domain, completed using reference TRBV15 and TRBJ2-1, is DAMVIQNPRYQVTQFGKPVTLSCSQTLNHNVMYWYQQKSSQAPKLLFHYYDKDFNNEADTPDNFQSRRPNTSFCFLDIRSPGLGDTAMYLCATSRDGGLGNEQFFGPGTRLTVL.

At least ten counts were recorded for this clonotype. The chain has TRBV20-1 and TRBJ1-4; unclear D gene. Between the trimmed V and J ends, which lost 2 bases and 3 bases, there was a span of 7 bases. CDR1 is DFQATT, CDR2 SNEGSKA, per germline (reference sequence). The CDR3 extends over 13 amino acids. In DNA form, the CDR3 reads TGCAGTGCTAGACAGGTGGCTAATGAAAAACTGTTTTTT. Translated: CSARQVANEKLFF.

This clonotype has a count of ten or more. The V call is TRBV20-1, the J call TRBJ2-3; 9 nucleotides align to TRBD2. Trimming took 3 bases from V and 7 from J; bases not matched to a gene: 8. This CDR3 is 14 amino acids long. Per the germline V gene, CDR1 is DFQATT and CDR2 is SNEGSKA (reference sequence). CDR3 sequence (DNA): TGCAGTGCTAGGGCGGGGGGGATCGCAAATACGCAGTATTTT. It encodes CSARAGGIANTQYF.

This clonotype appeared many times. The J gene is TRBJ2-6, the V gene TRBV6-5; D is possibly TRBD1 or TRBD2 (5 bases each). Trimming cost V 7 bases and J 4 bases, with 14 bases left between them. There are 15 residues in the CDR3. The V gene's germline CDR1 is MNHEY and CDR2 SVGAGI. The CDR3 loop reads CASTKSGPGANVLTF. CDR3 DNA: TGTGCCAGCACGAAGTCGGGGCCCGGGGCCAACGTCCTGACTTTC.

The sample holds many counts of this clonotype. The chain joins TRBV6-5 to TRBJ2-2; no reliable D call. Germline CDR1 reads MNHEY; CDR2 reads SVGAGI. There are 18 residues in the CDR3. Trimming shortened V by 5 bases and J by 2 bases, and 21 bases separated the two germline ends. The CDR3 DNA is TGTGCCAGCAGTACGGTTCTATCGTGGGTCACTAACACCGGGGAGCTGTTTTTT. It yields the protein CASSTVLSWVTNTGELFF.

This clonotype was recorded at least ten times. The chain couples TRBV12-3 or TRBV12-4 to TRBJ1-2, with a possible D match to TRBD1 (6 bases). Trimming removed 6 bases from V and 1 base from J, with 15 bases in between. CDR3 length equals 15 residues. CDR3 residues: CASSPTGRLNYGYTF. For the CDR3, the DNA is TGTGCCAGCAGCCCCACAGGGCGCCTTAACTATGGCTACACCTTC.

This clonotype was picked up many times. This chain connects TRBV7-2 to TRBJ2-6, with 9 nucleotides matching TRBD2. V shed 0 bases, J shed 1 base, and the junction held 1 base outside the gene matches. Germline CDR1 SGHTA, CDR2 FQGNSA. There are 17 residues in the CDR3. In DNA, the CDR3 is TGTGCCAGCAGCTTAGCTAGCGGGAGTTCTGGGGCCAACGTCCTGACTTTC. As protein: CASSLASGSSGANVLTF. Supplemented by reference TRBV7-2 and TRBJ2-6, the full variable domain reads GAGVSQSPSNKVTEKGKDVELRCDPISGHTALYWYRQSLGQGLEFLIYFQGNSAPDKSGLPSDRFSAERTGGSVSTLTIQRTQQEDSAVYLCASSLASGSSGANVLTFGAGSRLTVL.

This clonotype was counted ten times or more. The chain recombines TRBV6-5 with TRBJ1-1; 8 nucleotides line up with TRBD1. The germline V gene has CDR1 MNHEY and CDR2 SVGAGI. Trimming cost V 6 bases and J 0 bases; bases outside gene matches: 6. The CDR3 covers 15 residues. As DNA, the CDR3 is TGTGCCAGCAGGGGCCGACAGGGGATGAACACTGAAGCTTTCTTT. It encodes CASRGRQGMNTEAFF.

This clonotype has ten or more counts. The chain combines TRBV5-1 with TRBJ2-7, with 10 bases lining up with TRBD1. V gave up 7 bases and J gave up 6 bases; unmatched junction bases: 10. The CDR3 runs 14 residues. Per the germline V gene, CDR1 is SGHRS and CDR2 is YFSETQ. The CDR3 DNA is TGCGCCAGCGCGAAGGACAGGGGGGAATTCGAGCAGTACTTC. Its translation: CASAKDRGEFEQYF. Full variable domain (remainder filled in from reference TRBV5-1 and TRBJ2-7): KAGVTQTPRYLIKTRGQQVTLSCSPISGHRSVSWYQQTPGQGLQFLFEYFSETQRNKGNFPGRFSGRQFSNSRSEMNVSTLELGDSALYLCASAKDRGEFEQYFGPGTRLTVT.

This clonotype was observed many times. V usage is TRBV10-1 and J usage is TRBJ1-1; 7 bases are a match to TRBD1. The CDR3 totals 15 residues. CDR1 and CDR2 (germline): WNHNN, SYGVQD (reference sequence). Unmatched junction bases numbered 5, after V lost 3 bases and J lost 1 base. CDR3 coding DNA: TGCGCCAGCAGTGAAACCGGGACAGAGAACACTGAAGCTTTCTTT. It specifies CASSETGTENTEAFF.

Many counts were recorded for this clonotype. This chain connects TRBV12-3 or TRBV12-4 to TRBJ2-5; 8 bases fit TRBD1. The CDR3 extends over 13 amino acids. V lost 5 bases and J lost 4; bases outside the gene matches: 3. DNA for the CDR3: TGTGCCAGCAGTACGGACAGGGCAGAGACCCAGTACTTC. Encoded protein: CASSTDRAETQYF.

In this sample, this clonotype turned up many times. The chain combines TRBV5-6 with TRBJ2-3; tentatively, D is TRBD1 (6 bases). CDR3 length: 18 residues. The V gene lost 2 bases and the J gene lost 0 bases, with 19 bases spanning the gap. Germline loops: CDR1 SGHDT, CDR2 YYEEEE. The CDR3 region is CASSFKGGDYPSTDTQYF. Here the CDR3 DNA reads TGTGCCAGCAGCTTCAAAGGGGGTGACTACCCTAGCACAGATACGCAGTATTTT.

The chain carries TRBV7-2 and TRBJ2-7; perhaps D is TRBD1 or TRBD2 (5 bases each). Germline values: CDR1 SGHTA, CDR2 FQGNSA. V was clipped by 7 bases and J by 1 base, with 14 bases between them. The CDR3 spans 14 residues. In nucleotides, the CDR3 is TGTGCCAGCACCTGGGGGACGGGGTCCTACGAGCAGTACTTC. This gives the protein CASTWGTGSYEQYF.

This clonotype was counted many times. The chain is built from TRBV5-5 and TRBJ2-2; D possibly corresponds to TRBD2 (5 bases). The CDR3 runs to 15 residues. CDR1 and CDR2 from the germline V gene are SGHKS and YYEKEE (reference sequence). V was cut by 3 bases and J by 8 bases, with 17 bases left in between. CDR3 sequence (DNA): TGTGCCAGCAGCTATCTCGGGATTCGGGCTGGGGAGCTGTTTTTT. This sequence encodes CASSYLGIRAGELFF. Drawing the rest from reference TRBV5-5 and TRBJ2-2, the complete variable domain is DAGVTQSPTHLIKTRGQQVTLRCSPISGHKSVSWYQQVLGQGPQFIFQYYEKEERGRGNFPDRFSARQFPNYSSELNVNALLLGDSALYLCASSYLGIRAGELFFGEGSRLTVL.

This clonotype was counted ten times or more. This chain links TRBV27 with TRBJ2-1, with D tentatively TRBD2 (5 bases). The CDR3 has 15 residues. V lost 5 bases and J 4 bases, leaving 15 bases between the germline ends. Per the germline V gene, CDR1 is MNHEY and CDR2 is SMNVEV (reference sequence). The CDR3 nucleotides read TGTGCCAGCAGTCCCGGACCTGCGGGTTACAATGAGCAGTTCTTC. Translation: CASSPGPAGYNEQFF.

This clonotype has ten or more counts. The chain recombines TRBV7-2 with TRBJ2-7; 7 bases agree with TRBD2. The CDR3 length is 15 residues. Germline V gene data show CDR1 as SGHTA and CDR2 as FQGNSA. Losses at the gene ends were 0 bases for V and 2 bases for J; bases not matched to a gene: 4. CDR3 protein: CASSLAGTITYEQYF. The CDR3 nucleotides read TGTGCCAGCAGCTTAGCCGGGACTATCACCTACGAGCAGTACTTC.

This clonotype was recorded at least ten times. The V gene is TRBV18, the J gene TRBJ1-5, with D uncertain. The CDR3 consists of 14 residues. Trimming shortened V by 2 bases and J by 0 bases, and 5 bases separated the two germline ends. Per germline, CDR1 KGHSH and CDR2 LQKENI. CDR3 in amino acids: CASSPSGSNQPQHF. In DNA, the CDR3 is TGTGCCAGCTCACCAAGCGGTAGCAATCAGCCCCAGCATTTT.

This clonotype was picked up many times. The chain has TRBV20-1 and TRBJ2-5; 8 bases are shared with TRBD1. From germline, CDR1 is DFQATT and CDR2 SNEGSKA (reference sequence). The CDR3 is 12 residues long. V lost 5 bases, J lost 7 bases, and 6 bases stayed unmatched. The CDR3 sequence: CSASTGDATQYF. In DNA form, the CDR3 reads TGCAGTGCTTCGACAGGGGACGCGACCCAGTACTTC.